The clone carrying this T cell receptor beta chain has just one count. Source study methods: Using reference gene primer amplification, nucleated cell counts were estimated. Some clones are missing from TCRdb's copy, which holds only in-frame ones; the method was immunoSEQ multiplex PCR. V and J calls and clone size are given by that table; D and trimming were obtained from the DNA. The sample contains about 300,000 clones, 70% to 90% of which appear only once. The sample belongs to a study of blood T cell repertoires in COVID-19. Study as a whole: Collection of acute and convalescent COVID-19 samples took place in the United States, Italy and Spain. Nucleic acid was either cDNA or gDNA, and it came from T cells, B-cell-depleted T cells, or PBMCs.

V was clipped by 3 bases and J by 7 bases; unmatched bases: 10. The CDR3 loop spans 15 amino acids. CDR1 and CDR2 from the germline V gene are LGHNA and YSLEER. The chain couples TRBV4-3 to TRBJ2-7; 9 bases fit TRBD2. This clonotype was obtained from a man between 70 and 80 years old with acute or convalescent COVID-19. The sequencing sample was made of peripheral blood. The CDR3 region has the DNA TGCGCCAGCAGCCATGGGGCGGGAGGGCCGGGTGAGCAGTACTTC. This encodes CASSHGAGGPGEQYF.